The 31 T cell receptor beta chains below were found in one sample sequenced in a study of T cells in Graves' hyperthyroidism and ophthalmopathy. TCR beta CDR3 regions were amplified from RNA. First-round RT-PCR with HTBI primers amplified the TCR CDR3 region. One entry per CDR3 protein, called by TCRdb with MiXCR from the multiplex PCR reads. The table shows about 270,000 distinct CDR3 sequences, with about 25% occurring only once. Material: blood. Receptors were obtained from a man in his forties with Graves' hyperthyroidism that later progressed to Graves' ophthalmopathy.

This clonotype came up a few times. This sequence joins TRBV12-3 or TRBV12-4 and TRBJ1-2, with D perhaps matching TRBD1 (5 bases). The CDR3 spans 13 residues. Trimming removed 5 bases at V and 8 bases at J, with 15 bases between. CDR3 sequence: CASSRSGRDGYTF. The CDR3 nucleotides read TGTGCCAGCAGTCGGAGCGGCAGGGACGGCTACACCTTC.

This clonotype was recorded many times. This chain links TRBV6-5 with TRBJ1-2, with D perhaps TRBD1 (5 bases). CDR1 and CDR2 (germline): MNHEY, SVGAGI. The CDR3 length is 13 residues. V was clipped by 6 bases and J by 3 bases, with 11 bases between them. The CDR3: CASSTPGYYGYTF. The CDR3 DNA follows: TGTGCCAGCAGCACCCCAGGGTACTATGGCTACACCTTC.

This clonotype was seen at least ten times. V usage is TRBV7-9 and J usage is TRBJ1-4; D gene uncertain. CDR1 SEHNR and CDR2 FQNEAQ come from the germline V gene (reference sequence). CDR3 length: 14 amino acids. V was shortened by 0 bases and J by 5 bases, with 7 bases between the two germline ends. CDR3 loop: CASSLAGQNEKLFF. The CDR3 region has the DNA TGTGCCAGCAGCTTAGCCGGGCAGAATGAAAAACTGTTTTTT.

In this sample, this clonotype turned up once. V usage is TRBV28 and J usage is TRBJ2-7; D perhaps matches TRBD1 (6 bases). Between the trimmed V and J ends, which lost 3 bases and 0 bases, there was a span of 27 bases. Germline CDR1 MDHEN, CDR2 SYDVKM. The CDR3 has 20 amino acids. CDR3 residues: CASSFPPLPTTGTFSYEQYF. The CDR3 DNA sequence: TGTGCCAGCAGTTTCCCCCCGCTCCCCACGACAGGAACATTCTCCTACGAGCAGTACTTC.

V is TRBV28 and J is TRBJ2-5; 12 bases match TRBD2. The CDR3 loop spans 17 amino acids. Germline trimming cut 3 bases from V and 3 bases from J; bases unmatched to any gene: 8. Germline values: CDR1 MDHEN, CDR2 SYDVKM. CDR3 bases: TGTGCCAGCAGTTTTGTACTAGCGGGGGGACGGGAAGAGACCCAGTACTTC. It specifies CASSFVLAGGREETQYF.

This clonotype was found many times. The J gene is TRBJ2-7, the V gene TRBV4-1; 9 bases match TRBD2. Trimming at V came to 1 base and at J to 0 bases, leaving 4 bases not matched to a gene. CDR1 MGHRA and CDR2 YSYEKL come from the germline V gene. CDR3 size: 16 residues. The CDR3 DNA is TGCGCCAGCAGCCAAGGGCTAGCGGGAATCTCCTACGAGCAGTACTTC. Residues: CASSQGLAGISYEQYF.

This clonotype was seen at least ten times. The J gene is TRBJ1-2, the V gene TRBV28; D is possibly TRBD1 (5 bases). Deletions cut 5 bases from V and 10 bases from J, with 20 bases between. There are 14 residues in the CDR3. Germline values: CDR1 MDHEN, CDR2 SYDVKM. The CDR3 DNA reads as TGTGCCAGCAGTCAGGGTTTTGGGACGTGGGACTACACCTTC. It specifies CASSQGFGTWDYTF.

This clonotype was found many times. The chain joins TRBV27 to TRBJ1-5, with 7 bases matching TRBD1. Germline V gene sequence: CDR1 MNHEY, CDR2 SMNVEV (reference sequence). The ends lost 7 bases at V and 0 bases at J; junction bases unmatched: 3. This CDR3 is built from 14 residues. CDR3 DNA sequence: TGTGCCAGCACCCGACAGGGTAGCAATCAGCCCCAGCATTTT. Amino acid sequence: CASTRQGSNQPQHF.

This clonotype was counted many times. The chain carries TRBV15 and TRBJ2-5; D not resolved. CDR3 length equals 13 residues. Germline V lookup: CDR1 LNHNV, CDR2 YYDKDF (reference sequence). Trimming took 6 bases from V and 5 from J, leaving 13 bases between them. In nucleotides, the CDR3 is TGTGCCACCAGAGGGTCCGGAGTGGAGACCCAGTACTTC. Translation: CATRGSGVETQYF.

The chain links TRBV12-3 or TRBV12-4 to TRBJ1-1; no clear D. This CDR3 contains 12 residues. Trimming removed 4 bases from V and 4 bases from J, with 7 bases in between. The CDR3 nucleotides read TGTGCCAGCAGTTCGGTCTTCACTGAAGCTTTCTTT. Residues: CASSSVFTEAFF.

This clonotype has at least ten counts. The J gene is TRBJ1-4, the V gene TRBV11-2; D remains unclear. The CDR3 covers 16 residues. V lost 5 bases to trimming and J lost 4 bases, with 17 bases between them. Germline values: CDR1 SGHAT, CDR2 FQNNGV. DNA of the CDR3: TGTGCCAGCAGCCACCCCGTTCGGGAAGTTAATGAAAAACTGTTTTTT. Translated: CASSHPVREVNEKLFF.

This clonotype appeared a few times. V and J are TRBV6-2 or TRBV6-3 and TRBJ2-5; D unclear. V lost 5 bases to trimming and J lost 6 bases, with 16 bases between them. Germline CDR1 is MNHEY and CDR2 is SVGEGT. The CDR3 has 14 amino acids. As DNA, the CDR3 is TGTGCCAGCAGTCTGGACGAAGCTGTAAAGACCCAGTACTTC. Protein sequence: CASSLDEAVKTQYF.

This clonotype was counted only a few times. The chain combines TRBV12-3 or TRBV12-4 with TRBJ2-7; weak D call: TRBD1 (5 bases). CDR3 length: 13 amino acids. Trimming pared 7 bases from V and 2 bases from J, leaving 12 bases between. The CDR3 DNA reads as TGTGCCAGCACCCGTGGGGCTACCTACGAGCAGTACTTC. Protein: CASTRGATYEQYF.

This clonotype appeared a few times. CDR3 residues: CASSQVLGEGYEQYF. CDR3 nucleotide sequence: TGTGCCAGCAGCCAAGTTTTAGGTGAGGGTTACGAGCAGTACTTC. The rearrangement joins TRBV14 to TRBJ2-7; perhaps TRBD2 as D (5 bases). V dropped 1 base and J dropped 4 bases, with 14 bases sitting between them. CDR1 is SGHDN, CDR2 FVKESK, per germline. CDR3 length: 15 amino acids.

Ten or more counts support this clonotype. The rearrangement joins TRBV28 to TRBJ1-5; perhaps TRBD1 as D (6 bases). V was cut by 5 bases and J by 6 bases, with 17 bases left in between. Looked up from germline, CDR1 is MDHEN and CDR2 is SYDVKM. This CDR3 has 15 amino acids. The CDR3 here is CASSDRQAGGQPQHF. The CDR3 DNA sequence: TGTGCCAGCAGTGATAGACAGGCAGGCGGTCAGCCCCAGCATTTT.

This clonotype was detected ten times or more. The chain links TRBV7-3 to TRBJ2-7; 7 bases align to TRBD2. The V segment lost 3 bases and the J segment 0 bases; nucleotides outside the gene matches: 8. The CDR3 covers 16 residues. Germline CDR1 SGHTA, CDR2 FQGTGA. CDR3 amino acids: CASSFFRGSTSYEQYF. CDR3 nucleotide sequence: TGTGCCAGCAGCTTCTTTCGCGGGAGCACCTCCTACGAGCAGTACTTC.

This clonotype has ten or more counts. The chain carries TRBV7-9 and TRBJ1-1, with unresolved D. CDR3 length: 15 amino acids. Trimming pared 2 bases from V and 0 bases from J, leaving 10 bases between. Per germline, CDR1 SEHNR and CDR2 FQNEAQ (reference sequence). Here the CDR3 DNA reads TGTGCCAGCAGCTTACGTGGCCTCATGAACACTGAAGCTTTCTTT. As protein: CASSLRGLMNTEAFF.

This clonotype was counted at least ten times. The gene calls are TRBV6-2 or TRBV6-3 and TRBJ2-5; D call uncertain. This CDR3 spans 12 amino acids. V was cut by 5 bases and J by 0 bases, with 4 bases left in between. In germline, CDR1 is MNHEY, CDR2 SVGEGT. The chain's CDR3 is CASSLHQETQYF. In DNA form, the CDR3 reads TGTGCCAGCAGTCTACACCAAGAGACCCAGTACTTC.

This clonotype occurred many times. The chain employs TRBV6-5 and TRBJ1-1, with D uncertain. CDR3 length: 16 amino acids. V shed 6 bases and J shed 1 base, with 18 bases lying between them. Germline CDR1 reads MNHEY; CDR2 reads SVGAGI. This CDR3 reads CASRYPLTRRNTEAFF. In DNA, the CDR3 is TGTGCCAGCAGGTACCCCCTCACACGGAGGAACACTGAAGCTTTCTTT.

This clonotype was recorded many times. V and J are TRBV5-1 and TRBJ2-7; tentatively, D is TRBD2 (5 bases). Germline CDR1 is SGHRS and CDR2 is YFSETQ. V was cut by 5 bases and J by 7 bases, with 19 bases left in between. The CDR3 is made up of 14 amino acids. Here the CDR3 DNA reads TGCGCCAGCAGTAATGAGGGAGAACTGGGGGAGCAGTACTTC. Its protein is CASSNEGELGEQYF.

The chain is built from TRBV7-8 and TRBJ2-5, with TRBD1 matching over 7 bases. The length of the CDR3 is 16 residues. Germline trimming cut 3 bases from V and 5 bases from J; bases unmatched to any gene: 12. Germline CDR1 reads SGHVS; CDR2 reads FQNEAQ. The chain's CDR3 is CASSFDRDLQQETQYF. The CDR3 DNA is TGTGCCAGCAGCTTTGACAGGGATCTGCAGCAGGAGACCCAGTACTTC.

This clonotype was recorded many times. The junction differs from germline at one of its ends, possibly a read error. The V gene is TRBV5-1, the J gene TRBJ2-3; tentatively, D is TRBD1 (10 bases). The CDR3 is 18 amino acids. CDR1 SGHRS and CDR2 YFSETQ come from the germline V gene. CDR3 residues: CASSLRPGQGTSIDTQYF. The CDR3 DNA is TGCGCCAGCAGCTTACGCCCGGGACAGGGGACTAGCATAGATACGCAGTATTTT. The full variable domain, completed using reference TRBV5-1 and TRBJ2-3, is KAGVTQTPRYLIKTRGQQVTLSCSPISGHRSVSWYQQTPGQGLQFLFEYFSETQRNKGNFPGRFSGRQFSNSRSEMNVSTLELGDSALYLCASSLRPGQGTSIDTQYFGPGTRLTVL.

The sample holds many counts of this clonotype. The chain has TRBV11-2 and TRBJ1-1; TRBD1 might be the D (5 bases). Trimming took off 0 bases at V and 1 base at J, with 18 bases between the two ends. Germline V gives CDR1 SGHAT, CDR2 FQNNGV. The CDR3 extends over 18 amino acids. This CDR3 reads CASSLEIWAGRQNTEAFF. CDR3 coding DNA: TGTGCCAGCAGCTTAGAAATTTGGGCGGGACGGCAGAACACTGAAGCTTTCTTT.

This chain joins TRBV7-8 and TRBJ2-7; possibly TRBD1 or TRBD2 for D (5 bases each). Trimming took 5 bases from V and 0 from J, leaving 17 bases between them. The CDR3 covers 16 residues. Germline assignment: CDR1 SGHVS and CDR2 FQNEAQ. CDR3 sequence (DNA): TGTGCCAGCAGCGACTGGGGCACTAGAAGCTCCTACGAGCAGTACTTC. Translated, it gives CASSDWGTRSSYEQYF.

The V gene is TRBV6-1, the J gene TRBJ1-5, with a tentative D call TRBD1 (5 bases). V shed 5 bases and J shed 0 bases, with 11 bases lying between them. The V gene's germline CDR1 is MNHNS and CDR2 SASEGT. CDR3 length: 15 residues. CDR3 nucleotide sequence: TGTGCCAGCAGTCCCGCGGGACGTAGCAATCAGCCCCAGCATTTT. Amino acid sequence: CASSPAGRSNQPQHF.

This clonotype was recorded at least ten times. The CDR3 protein is CASTVLSGELFF. CDR3 bases: TGTGCCAGCACAGTTTTGAGCGGGGAGCTGTTTTTT. This rearrangement joins TRBV11-2 to TRBJ2-2; no definite D call. This CDR3 has 12 residues. V shed 7 bases and J shed 7 bases, with 10 bases lying between them. Germline V gene sequence: CDR1 SGHAT, CDR2 FQNNGV.

This clonotype was seen ten or more times. The chain uses TRBV27 and TRBJ1-5, with TRBD1 as a possible D gene (6 bases). Trimming pared 6 bases from V and 1 base from J, leaving 13 bases between. This CDR3 spans 15 amino acids. Germline CDR1 MNHEY, CDR2 SMNVEV (reference sequence). The CDR3 nucleotides are TGTGCCAGCAGCCGGTACAGGGCGAGCAATCAGCCCCAGCATTTT. This translates into CASSRYRASNQPQHF.

This clonotype was counted many times. V and J are TRBV5-1 and TRBJ1-1; D may be TRBD1 (5 bases). V lost 4 bases and J lost 11, with 24 bases in between. Germline V lookup: CDR1 SGHRS, CDR2 YFSETQ. The CDR3 spans 15 residues. CDR3 amino acids: CASSQRAGTGFGAFF. CDR3 sequence (DNA): TGCGCCAGCAGCCAGCGGGCGGGGACGGGGTTCGGCGCTTTCTTT.

This clonotype was observed at least ten times. The V and J genes are TRBV18 and TRBJ2-7; no clear D. Germline V gene data show CDR1 as KGHSH and CDR2 as LQKENI. Trimming removed 10 bases at V and 0 bases at J, with 31 bases between. The CDR3 is made up of 19 amino acids. CDR3 loop: CAIPPRWQPHPSSSYEQYF. The CDR3 nucleotides read TGTGCCATTCCTCCACGTTGGCAACCGCATCCATCTTCCTCCTACGAGCAGTACTTC.

This clonotype occurred many times. The chain employs TRBV12-3 or TRBV12-4 and TRBJ2-7; 9 bases agree with TRBD2. Trimming at V came to 5 bases and at J to 6 bases, leaving 8 bases not matched to a gene. The length of the CDR3 is 14 residues. CDR3 nucleotide sequence: TGTGCCAGCAGTCGAAGACTAGCGGAATTCGAGCAGTACTTC. Protein: CASSRRLAEFEQYF.

The gene calls are TRBV7-8 and TRBJ1-2; no clear D. V was cut by 3 bases and J by 4 bases, with 18 bases left in between. Germline CDR1 SGHVS, CDR2 FQNEAQ. CDR3 length equals 16 residues. This CDR3 reads CASSFSITAEGYGYTF. CDR3 bases: TGTGCCAGCAGCTTTAGTATTACGGCCGAAGGCTATGGCTACACCTTC. The entire variable domain, with the rest obtained from reference TRBV7-8 and TRBJ1-2, is as follows: GAGVSQSPRYKVAKRGQDVALRCDPISGHVSLFWYQQALGQGPEFLTYFQNEAQLDKSGLPSDRFFAERPEGSVSTLKIQRTQQEDSAVYLCASSFSITAEGYGYTFGSGTRLTVV.